The 6 T cell receptor beta chains presented below share a single source sample, sequenced in a study of response to subunit inactivated influenza vaccine. TCRdb itself ran the RT-PCR reads through MiXCR, one entry per CDR3 protein. The sample lists hundreds of thousands of distinct CDR3 sequences; roughly 10% were seen once. These data were also reused for a study on T cells expressing NK-cell markers. From that report: The cDNA for TCR beta came from 5'RACE template switching with UMIs.

Material: PBMCs from blood, obtained on the day of vaccination. Receptors were obtained from a man aged 45-60 years who received an inactivated influenza vaccine.

This chain connects TRBV6-2 or TRBV6-3 to TRBJ2-1; TRBD2 matches at 9 bases. V shed 0 bases, J shed 8 bases, and the junction held 8 bases outside the gene matches. The CDR3 is 16 amino acids. Germline-derived CDR1 and CDR2 are MNHEY and SVGEGT. The CDR3 DNA reads as TGTGCCAGCAGTTACTCGATTAGCGGGAGTCCCTATGAGCAGTTCTTC. Translation: CASSYSISGSPYEQFF.

This clonotype was picked up a small number of times. The chain combines TRBV5-6 with TRBJ2-1; 7 nucleotides align to TRBD2. Germline trimming cut 4 bases from V and 6 bases from J; bases unmatched to any gene: 7. This CDR3 contains 14 residues. CDR1 and CDR2 (germline): SGHDT, YYEEEE. Written as DNA, the CDR3 is TGTGCCAGCAGCCCTGCTGGCGGGAGCAATGAGCAGTTCTTC. The encoded protein is CASSPAGGSNEQFF.

This clonotype was seen more than once but under ten times. The chain links TRBV7-3 to TRBJ2-7, with 9 bases lining up with TRBD2. V was clipped by 1 base and J by 5 bases; unmatched bases: 9. From germline, CDR1 is SGHTA and CDR2 FQGTGA. The CDR3 runs to 16 residues. The CDR3 coding sequence is TGTGCCAGCAGCTTAAATCGGGCGGGAGGGCCTCACGAGCAGTACTTC. It yields the protein CASSLNRAGGPHEQYF.

The table lists this clonotype with a few counts. This rearrangement joins TRBV9 to TRBJ2-7; D could derive from TRBD1 or TRBD2 (6 bases each). The V end was cut by 3 bases, the J end by 1 base, with 8 bases between. From germline, CDR1 is SGDLS and CDR2 YYNGEE. The CDR3 sequence is 13 residues long. CDR3 in amino acids: CASSEGGSYEQYF. In DNA form, the CDR3 reads TGTGCCAGCAGCGAGGGGGGATCCTACGAGCAGTACTTC.

This clonotype showed up just a few times. The V and J genes are TRBV9 and TRBJ2-1; 11 bases line up with TRBD2. CDR3 length: 17 residues. J gave up 5 bases and V 3 bases, and 10 bases lay outside the gene matches. Looked up from germline, CDR1 is SGDLS and CDR2 is YYNGEE. This chain's CDR3 is CASSAEHSGRANNEQFF. The CDR3 DNA reads as TGTGCCAGCAGCGCCGAGCATAGCGGGAGGGCCAACAATGAGCAGTTCTTC.

This chain joins TRBV11-2 and TRBJ2-1; D is ambiguous. The CDR3 contains 15 residues. Germline loops: CDR1 SGHAT, CDR2 FQNNGV. V was clipped by 5 bases and J by 2 bases, with 13 bases between them. CDR3 sequence: CASSPRNRAYNEQFF. CDR3 coding DNA: TGTGCCAGCAGCCCCCGGAATCGGGCCTACAATGAGCAGTTCTTC.